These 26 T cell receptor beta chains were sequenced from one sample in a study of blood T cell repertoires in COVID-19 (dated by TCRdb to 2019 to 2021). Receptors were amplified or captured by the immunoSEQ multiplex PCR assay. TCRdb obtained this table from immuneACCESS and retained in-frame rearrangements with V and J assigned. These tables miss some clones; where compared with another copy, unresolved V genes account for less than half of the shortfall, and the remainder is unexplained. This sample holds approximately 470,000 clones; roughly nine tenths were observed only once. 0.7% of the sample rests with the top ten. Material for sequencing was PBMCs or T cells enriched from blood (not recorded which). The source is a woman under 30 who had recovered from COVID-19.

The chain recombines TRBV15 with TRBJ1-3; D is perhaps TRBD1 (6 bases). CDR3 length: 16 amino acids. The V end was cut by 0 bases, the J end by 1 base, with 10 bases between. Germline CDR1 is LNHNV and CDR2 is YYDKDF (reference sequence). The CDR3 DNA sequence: TGTGCCACCAGCAGAGAGGCGGGGGCTTCTGGAAACACCATATATTTT. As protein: CATSREAGASGNTIYF.

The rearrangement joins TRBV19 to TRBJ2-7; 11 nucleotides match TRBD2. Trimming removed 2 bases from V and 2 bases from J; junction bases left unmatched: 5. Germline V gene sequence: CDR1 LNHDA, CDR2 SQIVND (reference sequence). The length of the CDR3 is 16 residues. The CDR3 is CASSIMIAGGTYEQYF. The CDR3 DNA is TGTGCCAGTAGTATAATGATAGCGGGGGGGACCTACGAGCAGTACTTC.

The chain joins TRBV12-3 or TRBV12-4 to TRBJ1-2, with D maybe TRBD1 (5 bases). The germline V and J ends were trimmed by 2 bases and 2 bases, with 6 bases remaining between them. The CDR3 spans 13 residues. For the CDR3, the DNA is TGTGCCAGCAGTTTACGGGGGAACTATGGCTACACCTTC. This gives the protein CASSLRGNYGYTF.

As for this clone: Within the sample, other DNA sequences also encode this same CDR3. CDR3 in amino acids: CASSLETANYGYTF. In nucleotides, the CDR3 is TGTGCCAGCAGCTTGGAGACAGCTAACTATGGCTACACCTTC. The J gene is TRBJ1-2, the V gene TRBV5-5; possibly TRBD1 for D (5 bases). In germline, CDR1 is SGHKS, CDR2 YYEKEE (reference sequence). V was pared by 0 bases and J by 0 bases, with 6 bases between. The length of the CDR3 is 14 residues.

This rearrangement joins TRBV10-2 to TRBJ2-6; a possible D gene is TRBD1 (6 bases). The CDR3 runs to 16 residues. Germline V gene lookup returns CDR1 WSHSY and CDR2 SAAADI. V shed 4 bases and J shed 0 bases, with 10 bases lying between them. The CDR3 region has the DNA TGCGCCAGCAGTGGAAGGGGGACCTCTGGGGCCAACGTCCTGACTTTC. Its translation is CASSGRGTSGANVLTF.

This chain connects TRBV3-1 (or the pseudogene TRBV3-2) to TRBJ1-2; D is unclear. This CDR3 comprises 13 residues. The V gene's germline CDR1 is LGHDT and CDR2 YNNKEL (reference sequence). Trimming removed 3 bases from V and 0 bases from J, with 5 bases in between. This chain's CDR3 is CASSQAANYGYTF. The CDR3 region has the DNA TGTGCCAGCAGCCAGGCTGCTAACTATGGCTACACCTTC.

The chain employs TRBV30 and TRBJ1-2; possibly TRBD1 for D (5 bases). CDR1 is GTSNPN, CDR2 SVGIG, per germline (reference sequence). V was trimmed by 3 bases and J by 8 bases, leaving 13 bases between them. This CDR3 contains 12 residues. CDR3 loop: CAWSTGLGGYTF. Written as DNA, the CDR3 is TGTGCCTGGAGCACAGGTCTTGGAGGCTACACCTTC.

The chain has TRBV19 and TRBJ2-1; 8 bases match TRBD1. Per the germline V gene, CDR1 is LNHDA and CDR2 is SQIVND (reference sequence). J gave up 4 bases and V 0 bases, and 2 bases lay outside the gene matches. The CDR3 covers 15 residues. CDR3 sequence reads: CASSIEGTGYNEQFF. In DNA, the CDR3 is TGTGCCAGTAGTATAGAGGGGACAGGTTACAATGAGCAGTTCTTC.

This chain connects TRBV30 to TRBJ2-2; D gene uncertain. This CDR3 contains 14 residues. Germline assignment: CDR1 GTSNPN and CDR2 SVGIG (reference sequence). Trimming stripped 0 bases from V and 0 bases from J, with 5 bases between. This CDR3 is CAWSVYSNTGELFF. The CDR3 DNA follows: TGTGCCTGGAGTGTATACTCGAACACCGGGGAGCTGTTTTTT.

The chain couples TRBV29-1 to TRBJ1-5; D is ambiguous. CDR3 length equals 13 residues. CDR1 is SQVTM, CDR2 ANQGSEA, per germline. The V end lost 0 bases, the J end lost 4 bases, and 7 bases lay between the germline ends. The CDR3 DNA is TGCAGCGTTGAAGATGATAGAAATCAGCCCCAGCATTTT. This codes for CSVEDDRNQPQHF. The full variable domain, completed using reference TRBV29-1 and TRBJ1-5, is SAVISQKPSRDICQRGTSLTIQCQVDSQVTMMFWYRQQPGQSLTLIATANQGSEATYESGFVIDKFPISRPNLTFSTLTVSNMSPEDSSIYLCSVEDDRNQPQHFGDGTRLSIL.

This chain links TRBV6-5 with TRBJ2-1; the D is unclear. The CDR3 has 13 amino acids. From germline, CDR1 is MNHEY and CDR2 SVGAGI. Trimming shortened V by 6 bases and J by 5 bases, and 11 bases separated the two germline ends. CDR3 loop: CASSPSSDNEQFF. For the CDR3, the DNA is TGTGCCAGCAGCCCATCCTCGGACAATGAGCAGTTCTTC.

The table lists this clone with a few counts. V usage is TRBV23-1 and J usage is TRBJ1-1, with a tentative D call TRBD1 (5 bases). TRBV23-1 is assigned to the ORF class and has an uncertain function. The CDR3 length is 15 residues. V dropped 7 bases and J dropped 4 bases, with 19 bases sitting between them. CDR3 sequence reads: CASTHRKGLGTEAFF. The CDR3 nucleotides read TGCGCCAGCACCCATCGAAAGGGGTTGGGCACTGAAGCTTTCTTT.

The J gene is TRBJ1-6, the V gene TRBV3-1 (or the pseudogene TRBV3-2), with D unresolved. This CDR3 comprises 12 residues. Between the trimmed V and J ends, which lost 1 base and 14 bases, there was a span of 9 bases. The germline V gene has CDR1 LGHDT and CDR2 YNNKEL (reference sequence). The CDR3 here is CASSQAEEALHF. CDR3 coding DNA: TGTGCCAGCAGCCAAGCGGAGGAGGCCCTCCACTTT.

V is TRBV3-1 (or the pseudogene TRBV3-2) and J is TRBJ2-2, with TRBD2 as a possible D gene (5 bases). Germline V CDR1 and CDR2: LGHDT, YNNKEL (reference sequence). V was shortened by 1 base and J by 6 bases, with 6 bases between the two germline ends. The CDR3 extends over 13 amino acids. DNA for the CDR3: TGTGCCAGCAGCCAAGGGGAGCCCGGGGAGCTGTTTTTT. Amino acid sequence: CASSQGEPGELFF.

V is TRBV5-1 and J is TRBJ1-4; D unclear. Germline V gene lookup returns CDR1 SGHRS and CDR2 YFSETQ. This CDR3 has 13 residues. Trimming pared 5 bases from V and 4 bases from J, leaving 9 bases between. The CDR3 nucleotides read TGCGCCAGCAGTCCTACGGTTAATGAAAAACTGTTTTTT. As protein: CASSPTVNEKLFF. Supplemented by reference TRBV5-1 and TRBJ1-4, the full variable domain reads KAGVTQTPRYLIKTRGQQVTLSCSPISGHRSVSWYQQTPGQGLQFLFEYFSETQRNKGNFPGRFSGRQFSNSRSEMNVSTLELGDSALYLCASSPTVNEKLFFGSGTQLSVL.

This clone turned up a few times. CDR3 loop: CASSEGGTGPGYEQYF. The CDR3 nucleotides read TGTGCCAGCAGTGAAGGAGGGACAGGGCCAGGGTACGAGCAGTACTTC. The chain uses TRBV6-1 and TRBJ2-7, with TRBD1 identical over 9 bases. Germline CDR1 is MNHNS and CDR2 is SASEGT. Trimming cost V 1 base and J 4 bases; bases outside gene matches: 8. The CDR3 covers 16 residues.

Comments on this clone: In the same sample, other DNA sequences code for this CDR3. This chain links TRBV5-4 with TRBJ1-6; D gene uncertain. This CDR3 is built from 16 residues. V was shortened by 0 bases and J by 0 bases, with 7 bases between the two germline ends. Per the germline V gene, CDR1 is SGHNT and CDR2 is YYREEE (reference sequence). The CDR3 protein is CASSLAPSSYNSPLHF. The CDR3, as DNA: TGTGCCAGCAGCTTGGCCCCGAGCTCCTATAATTCACCCCTCCACTTT.

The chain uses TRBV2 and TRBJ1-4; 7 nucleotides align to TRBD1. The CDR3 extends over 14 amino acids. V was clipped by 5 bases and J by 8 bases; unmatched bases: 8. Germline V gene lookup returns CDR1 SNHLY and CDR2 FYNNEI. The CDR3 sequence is CASSPRGLWEKLFF. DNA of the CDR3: TGTGCCAGCAGTCCTAGGGGGCTATGGGAAAAACTGTTTTTT. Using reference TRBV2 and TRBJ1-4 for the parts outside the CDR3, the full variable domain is EPEVTQTPSHQVTQMGQEVILRCVPISNHLYFYWYRQILGQKVEFLVSFYNNEISEKSEIFDDQFSVERPDGSNFTLKIRSTKLEDSAMYFCASSPRGLWEKLFFGSGTQLSVL.

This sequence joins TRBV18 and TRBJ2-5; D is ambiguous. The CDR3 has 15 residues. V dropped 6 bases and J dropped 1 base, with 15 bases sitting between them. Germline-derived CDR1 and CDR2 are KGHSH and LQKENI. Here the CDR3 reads CASSSRFEPQETQYF. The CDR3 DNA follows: TGTGCCAGCTCCTCCCGGTTCGAGCCCCAAGAGACCCAGTACTTC. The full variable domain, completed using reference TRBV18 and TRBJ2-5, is NAGVMQNPRHLVRRRGQEARLRCSPMKGHSHVYWYRQLPEEGLKFMVYLQKENIIDESGMPKERFSAEFPKEGPSILRIQQVVRGDSAAYFCASSSRFEPQETQYFGPGTRLLVL.

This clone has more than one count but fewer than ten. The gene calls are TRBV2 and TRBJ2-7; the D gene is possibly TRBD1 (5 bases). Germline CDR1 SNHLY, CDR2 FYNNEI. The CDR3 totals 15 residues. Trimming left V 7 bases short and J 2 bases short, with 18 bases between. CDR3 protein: CASTFNPTEPYEQYF. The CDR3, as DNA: TGTGCCAGCACGTTCAATCCGACAGAACCCTACGAGCAGTACTTC.

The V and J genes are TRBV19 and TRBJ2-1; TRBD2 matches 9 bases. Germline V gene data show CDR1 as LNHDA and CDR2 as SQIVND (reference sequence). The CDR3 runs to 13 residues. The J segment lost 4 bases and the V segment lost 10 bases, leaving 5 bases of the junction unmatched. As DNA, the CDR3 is TGTGCCACCGTAGCGGGGGATTACAATGAGCAGTTCTTC. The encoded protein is CATVAGDYNEQFF.

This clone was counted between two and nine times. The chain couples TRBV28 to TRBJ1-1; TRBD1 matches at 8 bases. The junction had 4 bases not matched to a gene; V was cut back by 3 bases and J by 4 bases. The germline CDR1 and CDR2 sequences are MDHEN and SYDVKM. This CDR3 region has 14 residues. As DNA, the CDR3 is TGTGCCAGCAGTTTGGACAGGGTTGGCACTGAAGCTTTCTTT. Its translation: CASSLDRVGTEAFF.

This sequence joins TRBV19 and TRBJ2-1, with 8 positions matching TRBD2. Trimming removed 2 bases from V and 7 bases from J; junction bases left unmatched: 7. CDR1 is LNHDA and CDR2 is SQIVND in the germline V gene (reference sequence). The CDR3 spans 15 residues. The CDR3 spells CASSISGGLWNEQFF. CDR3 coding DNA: TGTGCCAGTAGTATATCGGGGGGGCTCTGGAATGAGCAGTTCTTC.

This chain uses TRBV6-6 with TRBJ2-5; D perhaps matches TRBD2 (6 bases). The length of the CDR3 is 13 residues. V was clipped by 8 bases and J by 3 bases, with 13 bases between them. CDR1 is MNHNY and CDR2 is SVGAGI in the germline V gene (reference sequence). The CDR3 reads CASGGGTEETQYF. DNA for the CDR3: TGTGCCAGCGGTGGGGGGACTGAAGAGACCCAGTACTTC.

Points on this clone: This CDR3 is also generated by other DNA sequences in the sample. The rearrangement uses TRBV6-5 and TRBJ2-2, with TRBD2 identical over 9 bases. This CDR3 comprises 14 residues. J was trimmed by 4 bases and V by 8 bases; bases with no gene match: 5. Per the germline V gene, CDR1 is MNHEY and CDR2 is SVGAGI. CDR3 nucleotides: TGTGCCAGCTCGCGGGGGGGAGGCACCGGGGAGCTGTTTTTT. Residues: CASSRGGGTGELFF.

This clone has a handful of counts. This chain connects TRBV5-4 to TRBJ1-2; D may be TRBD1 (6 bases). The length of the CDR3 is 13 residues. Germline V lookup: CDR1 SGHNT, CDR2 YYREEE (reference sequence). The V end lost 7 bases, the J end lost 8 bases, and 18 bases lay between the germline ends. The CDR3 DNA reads TGTGCCAGCCTGGACAGTCGCTCTGGGGGCTACACCTTC. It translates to CASLDSRSGGYTF.